The 28 T cell receptor beta chains below were found in one sample sequenced in a study of T cells after yellow fever vaccination. A single record per CDR3 protein comes from TCRdb applying MiXCR to the 5' RACE reads. Here the sample spans under 600,000 distinct CDR3 sequences, approximately 12% being singletons. Here the sequenced sample was PBMCs, taken on the day of the yellow fever booster vaccination. These receptors came from a young man who received the YFV17D yellow fever vaccine.

This clonotype has more than one count but fewer than ten. The V gene is TRBV12-3 or TRBV12-4, the J gene TRBJ2-1, with D perhaps TRBD2 (5 bases). CDR3 length equals 15 residues. V was shortened by 1 base and J by 0 bases, with 7 bases between the two germline ends. CDR3 DNA: TGTGCCAGCAGTTTAGAAGCGGCCTCCTACAATGAGCAGTTCTTC. This encodes CASSLEAASYNEQFF.

This clonotype has just a few counts. The chain is built from TRBV6-1 and TRBJ2-1; 10 bases agree with TRBD2. CDR1 and CDR2 from the germline V gene are MNHNS and SASEGT. Unmatched junction bases numbered 9, after V lost 6 bases and J lost 4 bases. CDR3 length: 16 residues. CDR3 loop: CASSRLRTSGYNEQFF. The DNA for the CDR3 is TGTGCCAGCAGCCGTTTAAGGACTAGCGGTTACAATGAGCAGTTCTTC.

A few counts support this clonotype. The chain joins TRBV7-2 to TRBJ2-2, with D unclear. CDR3 length: 13 residues. CDR1 SGHTA and CDR2 FQGNSA come from the germline V gene. The germline V and J ends were trimmed by 3 bases and 4 bases, with 6 bases remaining between them. The CDR3 DNA sequence: TGTGCCAGCAGCTTTCATTCCACCGGGGAGCTGTTTTTT. This sequence encodes CASSFHSTGELFF.

This rearrangement joins TRBV28 to TRBJ2-2; D gene uncertain. In germline, CDR1 is MDHEN, CDR2 SYDVKM. The V and J ends lost 8 bases and 0 bases respectively, with 7 bases between them. The CDR3 extends over 13 amino acids. This chain's CDR3 is CASPDPNTGELFF. CDR3 coding DNA: TGTGCCAGCCCGGACCCGAACACCGGGGAGCTGTTTTTT.

This clonotype was seen ten or more times. V is TRBV7-9 and J is TRBJ2-1, with D perhaps matching TRBD2 (5 bases). The V gene's germline CDR1 is SEHNR and CDR2 FQNEAQ (reference sequence). Trimming left V 2 bases short and J 0 bases short, with 8 bases between. This CDR3 region has 15 residues. CDR3 loop: CASSLRDSSYNEQFF. The CDR3 DNA sequence: TGTGCCAGCAGCTTACGGGATAGCTCCTACAATGAGCAGTTCTTC.

This clonotype was found a few times. The chain has TRBV9 and TRBJ2-3, with 12 bases fitting TRBD1. With V trimmed by 4 bases and J by 6 bases, 15 bases remained unmatched. The V gene's germline CDR1 is SGDLS and CDR2 YYNGEE. The CDR3 extends over 18 amino acids. CDR3 sequence: CASSPDVFGTGGADTQYF. As DNA, the CDR3 is TGTGCCAGCAGCCCCGATGTTTTCGGGACAGGGGGCGCGGATACGCAGTATTTT.

The table lists this clonotype with a few counts. The chain uses TRBV20-1 and TRBJ2-2; D gene unclear. The V end lost 3 bases, the J end lost 4 bases, and 15 bases lay between the germline ends. Germline assignment: CDR1 DFQATT and CDR2 SNEGSKA (reference sequence). The CDR3 length is 15 residues. In DNA, the CDR3 is TGCAGTGCTAGTTACAGTACAACCGGCACCGGGGAGCTGTTTTTT. Residues: CSASYSTTGTGELFF.

The gene calls are TRBV28 and TRBJ2-2; 8 bases map to TRBD2. Germline CDR1 and CDR2: MDHEN and SYDVKM. The CDR3 runs to 16 residues. The V gene end was trimmed by 3 bases and the J gene end by 3 bases; junction bases not matched to a gene: 6. The DNA for the CDR3 is TGTGCCAGCAGTTTGATAGCGGGGAAACACACCGGGGAGCTGTTTTTT. It codes for CASSLIAGKHTGELFF.

The rearrangement joins TRBV21-1 to TRBJ2-7; the listed D gene, TRBD1, was not tested against the DNA. TRBV21-1 represents a pseudogene. The CDR3 is 15 residues long. CDR3 coding DNA: TGTGCCAGCAGCCGGACAGGGGGAAGGAAGGGCGAGCAGTACTTC. Protein: CASSRTGGRKGEQYF.

The rearrangement links TRBV28 to TRBJ2-3; 7 nucleotides line up with TRBD2. Germline V gene sequence: CDR1 MDHEN, CDR2 SYDVKM. The CDR3 length is 12 residues. The V segment lost 10 bases and the J segment 2 bases; nucleotides outside the gene matches: 3. DNA for the CDR3: TGTGCCACCCGGGGGGTCACAGATACGCAGTATTTT. Translating it yields CATRGVTDTQYF.

This clonotype occurred many times. The chain combines TRBV7-9 with TRBJ1-1; D uncertain. The germline V gene encodes CDR1 SEHNR and CDR2 FQNEAQ (reference sequence). The CDR3 covers 12 residues. V lost 5 bases and J 4 bases, leaving 8 bases between the germline ends. The CDR3 DNA is TGTGCCAGCAGCATGATGGGCACTGAAGCTTTCTTT. Translated, it gives CASSMMGTEAFF.

The chain links TRBV20-1 to TRBJ2-5, with 7 bases identical to TRBD1. Germline lookup yields CDR1 DFQATT and CDR2 SNEGSKA (reference sequence). The CDR3 contains 13 residues. Trimming removed 2 bases from V and 7 bases from J; junction bases left unmatched: 7. The CDR3 nucleotides are TGCAGTGCTAGACCGGGACAGAGAGTGACCCAGTACTTC. Translating it yields CSARPGQRVTQYF.

This clonotype was seen many times. This chain connects TRBV6-1 to TRBJ2-2; the match to TRBD2 covers 7 bases. V gave up 3 bases and J gave up 6 bases; unmatched junction bases: 4. The germline gives CDR1 MNHNS, CDR2 SASEGT. CDR3 length equals 14 residues. CDR3 sequence reads: CASSDGGGAGELFF. The CDR3 DNA reads TGTGCCAGCAGTGATGGGGGGGGAGCCGGGGAGCTGTTTTTT.

This rearrangement joins TRBV6-4 to TRBJ1-4; a weak D match, TRBD1 (6 bases). V lost 6 bases to trimming and J lost 10 bases, with 21 bases between them. This CDR3 is built from 15 residues. The germline gives CDR1 MRHNA, CDR2 SNTAGT. The CDR3 loop is CASRGAGDAVRKLFF. CDR3 nucleotide sequence: TGTGCCAGCAGGGGGGCGGGAGATGCCGTCAGAAAACTGTTTTTT.

The J gene is TRBJ2-3, the V gene TRBV5-1, with 7 positions matching TRBD1. This CDR3 contains 15 residues. Per the germline V gene, CDR1 is SGHRS and CDR2 is YFSETQ. With 3 bases clipped from V and 2 bases from J, the junction kept 6 bases outside the gene matches. The CDR3 here is CASSSGTVVTDTQYF. The CDR3 bases are TGCGCCAGCAGCTCCGGGACAGTTGTCACAGATACGCAGTATTTT.

The chain links TRBV4-3 to TRBJ1-6, with D possibly matching TRBD1 (5 bases). The CDR3 consists of 16 residues. The germline gives CDR1 LGHNA, CDR2 YSLEER. V was clipped by 4 bases and J by 5 bases, with 15 bases between them. The CDR3, as DNA: TGCGCCAGCAGCCGACAAGTTGGGGCGAATAATTCACCCCTCCACTTT. This sequence encodes CASSRQVGANNSPLHF.

V gene TRBV29-1 combines with J gene TRBJ2-6, with D perhaps matching TRBD2 (5 bases). V was cut by 4 bases and J by 4 bases, with 14 bases left in between. CDR3 length: 15 amino acids. Germline CDR1 SQVTM, CDR2 ANQGSEA. The CDR3 DNA reads TGCAGCGTTGTTCCATCGGGGTCCGGGGCCAACGTCCTGACTTTC. Amino acids: CSVVPSGSGANVLTF. Full variable domain (missing parts from reference TRBV29-1 and TRBJ2-6): SAVISQKPSRDICQRGTSLTIQCQVDSQVTMMFWYRQQPGQSLTLIATANQGSEATYESGFVIDKFPISRPNLTFSTLTVSNMSPEDSSIYLCSVVPSGSGANVLTFGAGSRLTVL.

This clonotype was found a few times. The chain uses TRBV19 and TRBJ2-7; D gene uncertain. V shed 5 bases and J shed 3 bases, with 14 bases lying between them. The CDR3 spans 14 residues. Germline CDR1 reads LNHDA; CDR2 reads SQIVND (reference sequence). The CDR3 loop reads CASSSYSGNYEQYF. CDR3 bases: TGTGCCAGTAGTTCCTATAGTGGAAACTACGAGCAGTACTTC. Based on the CDR3 plus reference TRBV19 and TRBJ2-7, the full variable domain is DGGITQSPKYLFRKEGQNVTLSCEQNLNHDAMYWYRQDPGQGLRLIYYSQIVNDFQKGDIAEGYSVSREKKESFPLTVTSAQKNPTAFYLCASSSYSGNYEQYFGPGTRLTVT.

This clonotype was seen a handful of times. The V gene is TRBV5-6, the J gene TRBJ2-3; no definite D call. Per germline, CDR1 SGHDT and CDR2 YYEEEE. The CDR3 runs to 13 residues. V gave up 3 bases and J gave up 6 bases, with 11 bases separating them. Here the CDR3 reads CASSSVSWDTQYF. The CDR3 DNA sequence: TGTGCCAGCAGCTCAGTTTCGTGGGATACGCAGTATTTT.

This clonotype came up a few times. V gene TRBV28 combines with J gene TRBJ2-1; 7 nucleotides line up with TRBD2. Losses at the gene ends were 6 bases for V and 4 bases for J; bases not matched to a gene: 21. The CDR3 contains 19 residues. Germline V gene lookup returns CDR1 MDHEN and CDR2 SYDVKM. CDR3 residues: CASRGGLGRERPDYNEQFF. CDR3 sequence (DNA): TGTGCCAGCAGGGGGGGACTCGGGCGGGAGAGACCGGATTACAATGAGCAGTTCTTC.

The genes are TRBV30 and TRBJ2-7, with a weak D call TRBD2 (6 bases). The CDR3 is 12 amino acids. Germline CDR1 reads GTSNPN; CDR2 reads SVGIG (reference sequence). With 0 bases removed from V and 4 bases from J, the gap between germline ends came to 7 bases. The CDR3 nucleotides are TGTGCCTGGAGTGTTGGGGGGTACGAGCAGTACTTC. Translated, it gives CAWSVGGYEQYF.

The table lists this clonotype with a few counts. This chain joins TRBV29-1 and TRBJ2-2; D is ambiguous. Per germline, CDR1 SQVTM and CDR2 ANQGSEA. CDR3 length: 11 residues. Trimming stripped 4 bases from V and 6 bases from J, with 6 bases between. This CDR3 is CSVAVPGELFF. CDR3 DNA: TGCAGCGTTGCAGTTCCCGGGGAGCTGTTTTTT.

This clonotype was seen a single time. This sequence joins TRBV5-1 and TRBJ2-1; the match to TRBD2 covers 13 bases. Trimming took 1 base from V and 7 from J; bases not matched to a gene: 5. This CDR3 has 16 amino acids. Germline-derived CDR1 and CDR2 are SGHRS and YFSETQ. The CDR3 sequence: CASSLRLAGGGNEQFF. The CDR3 coding sequence is TGCGCCAGCAGCTTGAGACTAGCGGGAGGAGGTAATGAGCAGTTCTTC.

This clonotype was recorded a few times. The gene calls are TRBV18 and TRBJ2-4; D is ambiguous. CDR1 is KGHSH, CDR2 LQKENI, per germline. This CDR3 is built from 17 residues. The germline V and J ends were trimmed by 4 bases and 0 bases, with 16 bases remaining between them. The CDR3 sequence: CASSLARPSLAKNIQYF. The CDR3 DNA follows: TGTGCCAGCTCACTCGCCCGTCCGAGTTTAGCCAAAAACATTCAGTACTTC.

This clonotype has a handful of counts. The V gene is TRBV7-2, the J gene TRBJ2-7; perhaps TRBD1 as D (6 bases). V lost 0 bases to trimming and J lost 3 bases, with 9 bases between them. From germline, CDR1 is SGHTA and CDR2 FQGNSA. CDR3 length: 14 amino acids. The CDR3, as DNA: TGTGCCAGCAGCTTAGCGGGACAAGTCTACGAGCAGTACTTC. Encoded protein: CASSLAGQVYEQYF.

This clonotype was observed a few times. A much larger clone lies one base from this, so it may be a read error. For the CDR3, the DNA is TGTGCCAGCAGCTTTCGCGGGACTAGCACAGATACGCAGTATTTT. This translates into CASSFRGTSTDTQYF. The rearrangement joins TRBV7-9 to TRBJ2-3; tentative D call: TRBD2 (6 bases). The CDR3 extends over 15 amino acids. The germline V gene has CDR1 SEHNR and CDR2 FQNEAQ (reference sequence). The ends were cut back, 3 bases at V and 0 bases at J, with 10 bases in the middle.

Only a few counts were recorded for this clonotype. J is TRBJ1-1 and V is TRBV19, with TRBD1 as a possible D gene (5 bases). The V end was cut by 6 bases, the J end by 2 bases, with 19 bases between. Germline values: CDR1 LNHDA, CDR2 SQIVND (reference sequence). This CDR3 comprises 16 residues. The CDR3 loop is CASSTLGESSNTEAFF. The CDR3 bases are TGTGCCAGTAGCACCCTGGGGGAATCGTCTAACACTGAAGCTTTCTTT.

This chain links TRBV10-3 with TRBJ2-3, with 15 bases fitting TRBD2. Trimming removed 0 bases from V and 3 bases from J; junction bases left unmatched: 4. Germline assignment: CDR1 ENHRY and CDR2 SYGVKD. CDR3 size: 18 residues. CDR3 sequence reads: CAISESGLAGGWTDTQYF. CDR3 DNA sequence: TGTGCCATCAGTGAGTCGGGACTAGCGGGAGGTTGGACAGATACGCAGTATTTT.